A single sample gave rise to the 6 T cell receptor beta chains below, sequenced in a study of graft-versus-host responses after intestinal transplantation. TCRdb's copy holds only in-frame clones and misses some; the assay was immunoSEQ multiplex PCR. The profile shows roughly 80,000 clones, approximately 92% of them singletons. This specimen consisted of PBMCs, obtained 98 days after intestinal transplantation. These TCRs come from a human patient who received an intestinal transplant, so some T cells may come from the graft donor.

The chain combines TRBV28 with TRBJ2-7; 8 bases map to TRBD2. The length of the CDR3 is 18 residues. Germline CDR1 and CDR2: MDHEN and SYDVKM. Trimming took 3 bases from V and 6 from J; bases not matched to a gene: 19. Here the CDR3 DNA reads TGTGCCAGCAGTTTTACAGTTGCCGTGGGGACTAGGTGGTCCGAGCAGTACTTC. Translation: CASSFTVAVGTRWSEQYF. Supplemented by reference TRBV28 and TRBJ2-7, the full variable domain reads DVKVTQSSRYLVKRTGEKVFLECVQDMDHENMFWYRQDPGLGLRLIYFSYDVKMKEKGDIPEGYSVSREKKERFSLILESASTNQTSMYLCASSFTVAVGTRWSEQYFGPGTRLTVT.

The V call is TRBV28, the J call TRBJ2-7, with D possibly being TRBD1 or TRBD2 (5 bases each). V was pared by 4 bases and J by 3 bases, with 31 bases between. The CDR3 contains 20 residues. Germline V gene lookup returns CDR1 MDHEN and CDR2 SYDVKM. CDR3 in DNA: TGTGCCAGCAGTTGGGACGGCGGTACAGTAGCGTCCGCACCTTACTACGAGCAGTACTTC. Translation gives CASSWDGGTVASAPYYEQYF.

The V call is TRBV28, the J call TRBJ1-2; TRBD1 matches 7 bases. Germline loops: CDR1 MDHEN, CDR2 SYDVKM. This CDR3 is 14 amino acids long. Trimming removed 2 bases from V and 5 bases from J; junction bases left unmatched: 5. Here the CDR3 reads CASSLDRDRYGYTF. CDR3 coding DNA: TGTGCCAGCAGTTTAGACAGGGATCGGTATGGCTACACCTTC.

The genes are TRBV4-2 and TRBJ1-1; D is uncertain. There are 12 residues in the CDR3. V was pared by 8 bases and J by 7 bases, with 14 bases between. Looked up from germline, CDR1 is LGHNA and CDR2 is YNFKEQ. CDR3 nucleotide sequence: TGTGCCAGCCGAGGAGGGAGTAATGAAGCTTTCTTT. It codes for CASRGGSNEAFF.

The chain has TRBV5-1 and TRBJ1-3; no firm D call. The CDR3 extends over 14 amino acids. The V end lost 1 base, the J end lost 0 bases, and 5 bases lay between the germline ends. Germline values: CDR1 SGHRS, CDR2 YFSETQ. This CDR3 reads CASSLSGSGNTIYF. CDR3 bases: TGCGCCAGCAGCTTGAGTGGCTCTGGAAACACCATATATTTT.

With respect to this clone: The junction shows a germline mismatch at one end, possibly a read error. In nucleotides, the CDR3 is TGTGCTAGCAGCCCCGGACGGGGGTTGGCGAACACTGAAGCTTTCTTT. This translates into CASSPGRGLANTEAFF. The V and J genes are TRBV11-2 and TRBJ1-1, with D possibly being TRBD1 (5 bases). In germline, CDR1 is SGHAT, CDR2 FQNNGV. CDR3 length: 16 residues.